The rows below give T cell receptor beta chains drawn from one sample of a study of blood T cell repertoires in COVID-19. The protocol was immunoSEQ multiplex PCR, while the TCRdb copy is restricted to in-frame clones and leaves out a portion. The table shows 20,000 to 30,000 clones, with 82% occurring only once. What was sequenced was peripheral blood. The source of these receptors is a human donor in a cohort sampled during active COVID-19. Each CDR3 is given with its conserved first and last residue. D genes are given only for firm matches. Rows may omit the clone size; those that give it use once, few, many or a size class.

d_gene	len	v_gene	j_gene	abundance	CDR3aa	CDR3nt
TRBD1	16	TRBV4-1	TRBJ1-6	NA	CASSLIQGGYNSPLHF	TGCGCCAGCAGCCTGATACAGGGGGGCTATAATTCACCCCTCCACTTT
NA	13	TRBV11-2	TRBJ1-1	NA	CASREQGYTEAFF	TGTGCCAGCCGAGAACAGGGTTACACTGAAGCTTTCTTT
NA	13	TRBV24-1	TRBJ1-4	NA	CATSVRDNEKLFF	TGTGCCACCAGTGTCAGGGATAATGAAAAACTGTTTTTT
TRBD1	13	TRBV13	TRBJ1-2	NA	CASSLGTGDGYTF	TGTGCCAGCAGCTTAGGGACAGGGGACGGCTACACCTTC
TRBD1	15	TRBV19	TRBJ1-4	medium-sized	CASSVPGQGVRKLFF	TGTGCCAGTAGTGTCCCGGGACAGGGAGTTCGAAAACTGTTTTTT
NA	14	TRBV4-3	TRBJ1-1	NA	CASSQGYMNTEAFF	TGCGCCAGCAGCCAAGGATACATGAACACTGAAGCTTTCTTT
TRBD1	13	TRBV7-3	TRBJ1-2	NA	CASSSTGTGGYTF	TGTGCCAGCAGCTCGACAGGGACCGGTGGCTACACCTTC
TRBD2	13	TRBV5-6	TRBJ2-1	NA	CASSRLALNEQFF	TGTGCCAGCAGCCGACTAGCTTTGAATGAGCAGTTCTTC
TRBD1	14	TRBV9	TRBJ2-7	NA	CASSGGQGFYEQYF	TGTGCCAGCAGCGGCGGACAGGGGTTCTACGAGCAGTACTTC
NA	13	TRBV6-5	TRBJ2-3	once	CASSPPGTDTQYF	TGTGCCAGCAGTCCCCCCGGGACAGATACGCAGTATTTT
NA	16	TRBV2	TRBJ2-1	once	CASGESSDFSYNEQFF	TGTGCCAGCGGGGAGTCTAGCGATTTCTCCTACAATGAGCAGTTCTTC